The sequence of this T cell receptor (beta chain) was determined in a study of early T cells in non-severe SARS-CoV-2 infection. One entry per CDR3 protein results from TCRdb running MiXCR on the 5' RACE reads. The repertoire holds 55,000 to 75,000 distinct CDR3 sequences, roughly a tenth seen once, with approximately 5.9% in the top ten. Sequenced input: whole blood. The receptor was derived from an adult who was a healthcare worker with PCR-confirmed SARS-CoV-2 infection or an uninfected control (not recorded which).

The CDR3 coding sequence is TGTGCCAGCAGTTTAAGGGGACCCCAGTTCTTC. As protein: CASSLRGPQFF. The chain uses TRBV28 and TRBJ2-1; D assignment may be TRBD1 or TRBD2 (5 bases each). Germline loops: CDR1 MDHEN, CDR2 SYDVKM. Trimming pared 2 bases from V and 13 bases from J, leaving 9 bases between. CDR3 size: 11 residues.